This passage covers 5 T cell receptor beta chains from one sample sequenced in a study of tissue T cells after allogeneic stem cell transplantation. Profiling relied on immunoSEQ multiplex PCR, and the TCRdb table lists in-frame clones only, not all of them. This sample has around 10,000 clones, with 45% found just once. The time point: mouse harvest day 7 after allogeneic transplant. Each mouse received 10^7 T-cell-depleted marrow cells plus 10^6 splenic CD5+ T cells by tail vein. Sequencing was done on a sample of gut tissue. The source is a female BALB/c mouse given C57BL/6 T cells with graft-versus-host disease after an allogeneic hematopoietic cell transplant.

Note on this clone: Genes here carry mouse names. Read coverage stops 1 residue before the CDR3 terminus; the germline J gene supplies the remainder. The chain combines TRBV3 with TRBJ2-4; D ambiguous. The germline V gene encodes CDR1 SNHLY and CDR2 FYNGKV (reference sequence). CDR3 length: 14 residues. Trimming shortened V by 5 bases and J by 1 base, and 10 bases separated the two germline ends. This CDR3 reads CASSPRQRQNTLYF. The sequenced part of the CDR3 DNA is TGTGCCAGCAGCCCCCGACAACGTCAAAACACCTTGTAC.

About this clone itself: Mouse gene names apply. The CDR3 extends 1 residue past the end of the read, so its final part is completed from the germline J gene. The chain combines TRBV23 with TRBJ2-3; TRBD2, the table's D call, was not compared with the DNA. CDR3 length: 14 amino acids. Per germline, CDR1 KGHTA and CDR2 FQNQQP. CDR3 bases read: TGCTCCAGCAGTCAAGGGGGGCGTGCAGAAACGCTGTAT. This translates into CSSSQGGRAETLY. The whole CDR3 protein is CSSSQGGRAETLYF.

This clone turned up a few times. Genes here carry mouse names. The read ends 1 residue before the CDR3 terminus; that terminus is restored from the germline J gene. The V and J genes are TRBV19 and TRBJ2-2; D not certain. CDR3 size: 14 residues. CDR1 is FNHDT and CDR2 is SITEND in the germline V gene (reference sequence). V lost 1 base to trimming and J lost 3 bases, with 7 bases between them. CDR3 bases read: TGTGCCAGCAGTATATGGGATGACACCGGGCAGCTCTAC. Protein: CASSIWDDTGQLY. The entire CDR3 protein is CASSIWDDTGQLYF.

In regard to this clone: Gene names and germline match the mouse. The part of the CDR3 DNA that was read is TGTGCCAGCAGTGAGGGGGGAGGGGAACAGTAC. Residues: CASSEGGGEQY. The full CDR3 sequence reads CASSEGGGEQYF. This sequence joins TRBV13-1 and TRBJ2-7, with D possibly TRBD2 on 6 matching bases. The read is 1 residue too short to cover the CDR3 end, so that end is filled in from the germline J gene. Trimming removed 2 bases at V and 7 bases at J, with 10 bases between. The germline V gene has CDR1 NSHNY and CDR2 SYGAGN. The CDR3 covers 12 residues.

Notes on this clone: Gene names refer to mouse genes. Coverage ceases 1 residue before the CDR3 finishes, and the germline J gene fills in the end. The V gene is TRBV26, the J gene TRBJ2-3; D tentatively reads TRBD1 or TRBD2 (6 bases each). The CDR3 has 14 residues. The ends were cut back, 6 bases at V and 2 bases at J, with 12 bases in the middle. Germline lookup yields CDR1 KGHPV and CDR2 FQNQEV (reference sequence). This CDR3 is CASSPTGAAETLYF. The DNA read from the CDR3 is TGTGCCAGCAGCCCCACGGGGGCTGCAGAAACGCTGTAT. The full variable domain, in which reference TRBV26 and TRBJ2-3 provide the parts outside the CDR3, is NSKVIQTPRYLVKGQGQKAKMRCIPEKGHPVVFWYQQNKNNEFKFLINFQNQEVLQQIDMTEKRFSAECPSNSPCSLEIQSSEAGDSALYLCASSPTGAAETLYFGSGTRLTVL.